Each of the 21 T cell receptor beta chains below was sequenced from the same sample in a study of molecular identifiers for immune sequencing clone quantification. TCRdb fed the PCR reads into MiXCR, producing one record per CDR3 protein. The repertoire has a few hundred thousand distinct CDR3 sequences, under 25% of them found once; the top ten carry around 0.74%. The sample taken for sequencing was naive CD8+ T cells from blood, with Jurkat cell RNA spiked in. Documented subset: FACS-sorted CD8+CD4-CCR7+CD45RA+ naive T cells. The receptors originated from a human donor in good health. Some libraries in this study had Jurkat cell RNA spiked in.

In DNA form, the CDR3 reads TGTGCCAGCAGCTTGGTAACCGGTGGAAACACCATATATTTT. This gives the protein CASSLVTGGNTIYF. V gene TRBV5-6 combines with J gene TRBJ1-3; no clear D gene. V was clipped by 0 bases and J by 3 bases, with 7 bases between them. Germline-derived CDR1 and CDR2 are SGHDT and YYEEEE. The CDR3 length is 14 residues.

This sequence joins TRBV11-2 and TRBJ2-3; D remains ambiguous. Germline assignment: CDR1 SGHAT and CDR2 FQNNGV. The CDR3 totals 13 residues. V gave up 4 bases and J gave up 6 bases, with 11 bases separating them. The CDR3 protein is CASSSVPADTQYF. The CDR3 DNA reads as TGTGCCAGCAGCTCGGTCCCCGCGGATACGCAGTATTTT.

The rearrangement links TRBV3-1 to TRBJ2-7; perhaps TRBD2 as D (6 bases). CDR1 and CDR2 (germline): LGHDT, YNNKEL (reference sequence). This CDR3 is 14 amino acids long. V was pared by 8 bases and J by 2 bases, with 16 bases between. The CDR3 sequence: CASCPGTAAYEQYF. DNA for the CDR3: TGTGCCAGCTGCCCTGGGACTGCTGCCTACGAGCAGTACTTC.

This clonotype was detected only a few times. The gene calls are TRBV9 and TRBJ2-1; D is uncertain. V dropped 1 base and J dropped 5 bases, with 13 bases sitting between them. The CDR3 sequence is 15 residues long. Per germline, CDR1 SGDLS and CDR2 YYNGEE. CDR3 amino acids: CASSVYVDGDNEQFF. The CDR3 DNA follows: TGTGCCAGCAGCGTATATGTGGACGGTGACAATGAGCAGTTCTTC.

This clonotype was observed a few times. The V gene is TRBV27, the J gene TRBJ2-7, with TRBD1 matching 7 bases. After removal of 5 bases from V and 5 bases from J, the junction contained 12 bases not matched to a gene. Germline V gene sequence: CDR1 MNHEY, CDR2 SMNVEV (reference sequence). The CDR3 is 15 amino acids. CDR3 nucleotide sequence: TGTGCCAGCAGTCAATTCCCGACAGGGCCCAACGAGCAGTACTTC. Translation gives CASSQFPTGPNEQYF.

This clonotype was counted many times. The V and J genes are TRBV7-2 and TRBJ2-7, with a tentative D call TRBD2 (5 bases). The V and J ends lost 8 bases and 0 bases respectively, with 11 bases between them. The germline CDR1 and CDR2 sequences are SGHTA and FQGNSA. The CDR3 has 13 residues. CDR3 sequence (DNA): TGTGCCAGCCGAAGTACTAGCTCCTACGAGCAGTACTTC. It codes for CASRSTSSYEQYF.

This clonotype was counted at least ten times. This chain links TRBV4-3 with TRBJ2-6; the D gene is possibly TRBD1 (6 bases). V lost 0 bases and J 5 bases, leaving 8 bases between the germline ends. The CDR3 is 15 amino acids. Germline V gene sequence: CDR1 LGHNA, CDR2 YSLEER. In DNA form, the CDR3 reads TGCGCCAGCAGCCAAGAGGGGGCCTGGGCCAACGTCCTGACTTTC. Protein sequence: CASSQEGAWANVLTF.

In its sample, this clonotype was seen many times. The J gene is TRBJ2-1, the V gene TRBV11-2; D remains ambiguous. The CDR3 is 11 amino acids. V lost 2 bases to trimming and J lost 8 bases, with 4 bases between them. Germline V gene data show CDR1 as SGHAT and CDR2 as FQNNGV. The CDR3 spells CASSLRDEQFF. In DNA form, the CDR3 reads TGTGCCAGCAGCTTAAGAGATGAGCAGTTCTTC.

V and J are TRBV6-2 or TRBV6-3 and TRBJ2-2, with a possible D match to TRBD1 (6 bases). From germline, CDR1 is MNHEY and CDR2 SVGEGT. The CDR3 contains 14 residues. The V end lost 2 bases, the J end lost 7 bases, and 11 bases lay between the germline ends. As DNA, the CDR3 is TGTGCCAGCAGTTACGTCCTAGGGGGCGGGGAGCTGTTTTTT. Protein: CASSYVLGGGELFF.

V usage is TRBV27 and J usage is TRBJ2-5; D remains ambiguous. V was trimmed by 5 bases and J by 1 base, leaving 11 bases between them. The CDR3 is 14 amino acids. CDR1 is MNHEY and CDR2 is SMNVEV in the germline V gene (reference sequence). The CDR3: CASSPTLPQETQYF. The CDR3 coding sequence is TGTGCCAGCAGTCCAACCCTACCCCAAGAGACCCAGTACTTC.

This clonotype occurred many times. The chain carries TRBV14 and TRBJ2-5; unclear D gene. Germline V gene sequence: CDR1 SGHDN, CDR2 FVKESK. The CDR3 consists of 14 residues. V was clipped by 3 bases and J by 4 bases, with 12 bases between them. CDR3 bases: TGTGCCAGCAGCCAGTCAAAGCTCATAGAGACCCAGTACTTC. Protein: CASSQSKLIETQYF.

To note about this clonotype: This may come from a read error, since a much larger clone is one base off. The gene calls are TRBV6-5 and TRBJ1-4; no clear D. The ends were cut back, 0 bases at V and 7 bases at J, with 9 bases in the middle. Germline values: CDR1 MNHEY, CDR2 SVGAGI. This CDR3 is 14 amino acids long. The CDR3 nucleotides are TGTGCCAGCAGTTACTCCTCCGGAAGTGAAAAACTGTTTTTT. Its protein product is CASSYSSGSEKLFF.

Note on this clonotype: Since a much larger clone is just one base distant, this may be a read error. V usage is TRBV7-2 and J usage is TRBJ1-1; D gene unclear. CDR3 length: 13 amino acids. Germline V CDR1 and CDR2: SGHTA, FQGNSA. V was cut by 5 bases and J by 11 bases, with 18 bases left in between. CDR3 loop: CASSIGSGVDAFF. The CDR3 nucleotides read TGTGCCAGCAGCATAGGCAGCGGGGTCGACGCTTTCTTT.

This clonotype was seen repeatedly, ten times or more. The chain joins TRBV7-3 to TRBJ2-2; D gene uncertain. Trimming stripped 2 bases from V and 7 bases from J, with 8 bases between. Germline CDR1 SGHTA, CDR2 FQGTGA. The CDR3 spans 13 residues. The CDR3 nucleotides read TGTGCCAGCAGCTTAGATGCGTACGGGGAGCTGTTTTTT. It translates to CASSLDAYGELFF.

This clonotype was counted at least ten times. This chain joins TRBV7-2 and TRBJ2-5, with D possibly TRBD2 on 5 matching bases. The V gene's germline CDR1 is SGHTA and CDR2 FQGNSA. This CDR3 has 15 residues. V dropped 2 bases and J dropped 1 base, with 11 bases sitting between them. CDR3 sequence (DNA): TGTGCCAGCAGCTTATTGGCGGGCCTCCAAGAGACCCAGTACTTC. Translating it yields CASSLLAGLQETQYF.

To note about this clonotype: A much larger clone is a single base away; this may be a read error. V gene TRBV20-1 combines with J gene TRBJ2-7; no clear D gene. The germline gives CDR1 DFQATT, CDR2 SNEGSKA (reference sequence). The CDR3 has 13 amino acids. The V end was cut by 3 bases, the J end by 4 bases, with 13 bases between. The CDR3 loop reads CSASAPYIYEQYF. CDR3 nucleotide sequence: TGCAGTGCTAGTGCCCCTTATATTTACGAGCAGTACTTC.

The gene calls are TRBV6-5 and TRBJ2-5; weak D call: TRBD1 (5 bases). The CDR3 runs to 15 residues. The germline CDR1 and CDR2 sequences are MNHEY and SVGAGI. The ends were cut back, 2 bases at V and 4 bases at J, with 14 bases in the middle. In nucleotides, the CDR3 is TGTGCCAGCAGTTACGCCCCACCAGGGTTAGAGACCCAGTACTTC. Translating gives CASSYAPPGLETQYF.

This sequence joins TRBV7-9 and TRBJ2-1; 8 bases map to TRBD1. This CDR3 is 13 amino acids long. With V trimmed by 5 bases and J by 8 bases, 5 bases remained unmatched. Germline V lookup: CDR1 SEHNR, CDR2 FQNEAQ (reference sequence). CDR3 loop: CASSGGTGYEQFF. DNA of the CDR3: TGTGCCAGCAGCGGAGGGACAGGATATGAGCAGTTCTTC.

This clonotype was observed a few times. The CDR3 ends on some other residue instead of the conserved phenylalanine or tryptophan, so this is likely a read error. The V and J genes are TRBV6-5 and TRBJ2-5, with TRBD1 identical over 7 bases. In germline, CDR1 is MNHEY, CDR2 SVGAGI. There are 16 residues in the CDR3. V was pared by 4 bases and J by 2 bases, with 10 bases of the junction left unmatched. CDR3 sequence: CASSSPLRTGQETQYI. As DNA, the CDR3 is TGTGCCAGCAGTTCTCCCCTGAGGACAGGACAAGAGACCCAGTACATC.

Points on this clonotype: At one end, the junction sequence differs from germline, possibly due to a read error. The J gene is TRBJ2-3, the V gene TRBV6-6, with TRBD2 as a possible D gene (5 bases). The germline gives CDR1 MNHNY, CDR2 SVGAGI (reference sequence). The CDR3 is 13 residues long. CDR3 sequence (DNA): TGTGCCAGCAGTTATTCGGGAAGAGATACGCGGTATTTT. Translation: CASSYSGRDTRYF.

The chain recombines TRBV7-9 with TRBJ2-2, with 9 bases fitting TRBD2. The V gene end was trimmed by 5 bases and the J gene end by 3 bases; junction bases not matched to a gene: 7. The CDR3 covers 16 residues. Germline V gives CDR1 SEHNR, CDR2 FQNEAQ (reference sequence). CDR3 sequence (DNA): TGTGCCAGCAGCACCTCTAGCGGGGATTACACCGGGGAGCTGTTTTTT. Its translation is CASSTSSGDYTGELFF. Looking up the rest from reference TRBV7-9 and TRBJ2-2 gives the full variable domain: DTGVSQNPRHKITKRGQNVTFRCDPISEHNRLYWYRQTLGQGPEFLTYFQNEAQLEKSRLLSDRFSAERPKGSFSTLEIQRTEQGDSAMYLCASSTSSGDYTGELFFGEGSRLTVL.